This T cell receptor (beta chain) was sequenced in a study of T cell clones after liver transplantation. This clone has just a few counts. Unmatched junction bases numbered 9, after V lost 2 bases and J lost 5 bases. Germline CDR1 is SGDLS and CDR2 is YYNGEE. The CDR3 totals 15 residues. Profiling relied on immunoSEQ multiplex PCR, and the TCRdb table lists in-frame clones only, not all of them. Here the sample spans nearly 55,000 clones, about 81% being singletons. The sequencing here drew on CD4+ T cells from blood, taken before liver transplant. The chain carries TRBV9 and TRBJ2-5, with TRBD1 matching over 7 bases. The receptor was derived from a human donor who received a liver transplant. The CDR3 nucleotides are TGTGCCAGCAGCGTTACGACAGGGACGAGTGAGACCCAGTACTTC. Amino acids: CASSVTTGTSETQYF. The whole variable domain, filled in from reference TRBV9 and TRBJ2-5, reads DSGVTQTPKHLITATGQRVTLRCSPRSGDLSVYWYQQSLDQGLQFLIQYYNGEERAKGNILERFSAQQFPDLHSELNLSSLELGDSALYFCASSVTTGTSETQYFGPGTRLLVL.